The 8 T cell receptor beta chains below were found in one sample sequenced in a study of blood T cell repertoires in COVID-19. Here immunoSEQ multiplex PCR was the method, and the copy in TCRdb shows in-frame clones only, minus some. The sample lists about 140,000 clones; about 88% were seen once. Input material: peripheral blood. These receptors came from a human donor with COVID-19, enrolled during active disease. The donor label of this sample is uncertain.

The chain employs TRBV18 and TRBJ2-1; 11 positions match TRBD1. The CDR3 is 17 amino acids. CDR1 is KGHSH, CDR2 LQKENI, per germline. V dropped 1 base and J dropped 6; count of bases not matched to a gene: 8. CDR3 DNA: TGTGCCAGCTCACCACAATCAGGGACAGGGGGTCTCAATGAGCAGTTCTTC. As protein: CASSPQSGTGGLNEQFF.

The gene calls are TRBV5-5 and TRBJ1-4, with D unclear. V was pared by 6 bases and J by 5 bases, with 5 bases between. This CDR3 is 11 amino acids long. Germline V lookup: CDR1 SGHKS, CDR2 YYEKEE (reference sequence). CDR3 nucleotide sequence: TGTGCCAGCACCAGAAATGAAAAACTGTTTTTT. It yields the protein CASTRNEKLFF.

The gene calls are TRBV11-2 and TRBJ2-2; the D gene is possibly TRBD2 (7 bases). The CDR3 runs 14 residues. V was shortened by 10 bases and J by 7 bases, with 19 bases between the two germline ends. Germline V gene lookup returns CDR1 SGHAT and CDR2 FQNNGV. The CDR3 protein is CATTLGGAIGELFF. CDR3 DNA: TGTGCCACAACGTTAGGGGGGGCCATCGGGGAGCTGTTTTTT.

The chain has TRBV9 and TRBJ2-1; 10 nucleotides match TRBD1. The germline V gene has CDR1 SGDLS and CDR2 YYNGEE. Trimming removed 0 bases from V and 7 bases from J; junction bases left unmatched: 13. There are 18 residues in the CDR3. The CDR3 region is CASSVAPLRDRGKNEQFF. The CDR3 DNA reads TGTGCCAGCAGCGTAGCCCCTCTCCGGGACAGGGGAAAGAATGAGCAGTTCTTC.

The V call is TRBV19, the J call TRBJ2-1; 13 bases align to TRBD2. Germline assignment: CDR1 LNHDA and CDR2 SQIVND (reference sequence). The CDR3 has 17 amino acids. J was trimmed by 2 bases and V by 3 bases; bases with no gene match: 4. This CDR3 reads CASSIRTSGGAYNEQFF. For the CDR3, the DNA is TGTGCCAGTAGTATCCGAACTAGCGGGGGGGCCTACAATGAGCAGTTCTTC.

In regard to this clone: A junction boundary mismatches the germline segment, possibly from a read error. DNA of the CDR3: TGTACCAGTAGTCCCGGTCCGGGCTACACCTTC. Protein product: CTSSPGPGYTF. The chain combines TRBV19 with TRBJ1-2; D unclear. The CDR3 loop spans 11 amino acids. The germline gives CDR1 LNHDA, CDR2 SQIVND (reference sequence).

This chain uses TRBV6-5 with TRBJ1-6, with TRBD1 identical over 7 bases. The CDR3 covers 13 residues. V lost 5 bases and J lost 9; bases outside the gene matches: 4. Germline V gives CDR1 MNHEY, CDR2 SVGAGI. The CDR3 spells CASSRGQSSPLHF. CDR3 DNA: TGTGCCAGCAGTAGGGGGCAGAGTTCACCCCTCCACTTT.

This clone was detected only a few times. The chain carries TRBV3-1 (or the pseudogene TRBV3-2) and TRBJ2-1; 7 nucleotides align to TRBD1. The V segment lost 4 bases and the J segment 6 bases; nucleotides outside the gene matches: 6. This CDR3 spans 14 amino acids. The germline V gene encodes CDR1 LGHDT and CDR2 YNNKEL (reference sequence). DNA of the CDR3: TGTGCCAGCAGCCCCCGGACAGGTACCAATGAGCAGTTCTTC. Its protein product is CASSPRTGTNEQFF.